Listed below are T cell receptor beta chains from one sample, sequenced in a study of neoadjuvant anti-PD-1 for oral cavity cancer. Here immunoSEQ multiplex PCR was the method, and the copy in TCRdb shows in-frame clones only, minus some. Of around 12,000 clones in the sample, roughly 60% were seen once. The specimen comprised tumor tissue, sampled before nivolumab (anti-PD-1) treatment. The receptors were gathered from a person between 40 and 85 years old with oral cavity squamous cell carcinoma. CDR3s include the opening cysteine and the closing phenylalanine or tryptophan. Fields, in order: V gene, CDR3 length, J gene, clone size, D gene, CDR3 DNA, CDR3 protein. A D gene is named only where the DNA matches it firmly. Clone size is stated in some rows and not others, as once, few, many or a class when expanded.

V gene: TRBV4-1
CDR3 length: 16
J gene: TRBJ2-1
clone size: -
D gene: TRBD1
CDR3 DNA: TGCGCCAGCAGCCAAGAGATTAGACAGGGATTAGGTGAGCAGTTCTTC
CDR3 protein: CASSQEIRQGLGEQFF

V gene: TRBV7-2
CDR3 length: 14
J gene: TRBJ2-5
clone size: -
D gene: -
CDR3 DNA: TGTGCCAGCAGCTTAGGGGCAGGGAAAGAGACCCAGTACTTC
CDR3 protein: CASSLGAGKETQYF

V gene: TRBV27
CDR3 length: 18
J gene: TRBJ2-7
clone size: few
D gene: -
CDR3 DNA: TGTGCCAGCAGCTGGTGGAAGGCTAGCGCCCCGAGCTCCTACGAGCAGTACTTC
CDR3 protein: CASSWWKASAPSSYEQYF

V gene: TRBV27
CDR3 length: 13
J gene: TRBJ2-1
clone size: -
D gene: -
CDR3 DNA: TGTGCCAGCAGTCTAGAACCCGTGACTGAGCAGTTCTTC
CDR3 protein: CASSLEPVTEQFF

V gene: TRBV6-5
CDR3 length: 14
J gene: TRBJ1-5
clone size: -
D gene: TRBD1
CDR3 DNA: TGTGCCAGCAGTAAACAGGGGGGCCATCAGCCCCAGCATTTT
CDR3 protein: CASSKQGGHQPQHF

V gene: TRBV15
CDR3 length: 13
J gene: TRBJ1-5
clone size: -
D gene: -
CDR3 DNA: TGTGCCACCAGCAGAGATGGCGGTCAGCCCCAGCATTTT
CDR3 protein: CATSRDGGQPQHF

V gene: TRBV28
CDR3 length: 16
J gene: TRBJ1-5
clone size: -
D gene: TRBD1
CDR3 DNA: TGTGCCAGCAGCAAGGACAGGGCTTATAGCAATCAGCCCCAGCATTTT
CDR3 protein: CASSKDRAYSNQPQHF

V gene: TRBV11-2
CDR3 length: 15
J gene: TRBJ1-4
clone size: -
D gene: TRBD1
CDR3 DNA: TGTGCCAGCAGCCCCCGGGCAGGGGGAGGGGGAAAACTGTTTTTT
CDR3 protein: CASSPRAGGGGKLFF

V gene: TRBV19
CDR3 length: 11
J gene: TRBJ1-2
clone size: -
D gene: -
CDR3 DNA: TGTGCCAGCGCCAGGAACTATGGCTACACCTTC
CDR3 protein: CASARNYGYTF

V gene: TRBV7-9
CDR3 length: 14
J gene: TRBJ2-5
clone size: -
D gene: -
CDR3 DNA: TGTGCCAGCAGCTTCCAGGGGGGGGTGGAGACCCAGTACTTC
CDR3 protein: CASSFQGGVETQYF

V gene: TRBV7-3
CDR3 length: 15
J gene: TRBJ2-2
clone size: -
D gene: TRBD1
CDR3 DNA: TGTGCCAGCAGCCGGACAGGGGGCAGGGGCGGGGAGCTGTTTTTT
CDR3 protein: CASSRTGGRGGELFF

V gene: TRBV25-1
CDR3 length: 17
J gene: TRBJ1-3
clone size: -
D gene: -
CDR3 DNA: TGTGCCAGCAGTCCACGCGATTGGGACAAGGAGCCTCTGACCATATATTTT
CDR3 protein: CASSPRDWDKEPLTIYF

V gene: TRBV9
CDR3 length: 12
J gene: TRBJ2-1
clone size: -
D gene: -
CDR3 DNA: TGTGCCAGCAGCGAGGAGGGGAATGAGCAGTTCTTC
CDR3 protein: CASSEEGNEQFF

V gene: TRBV5-6
CDR3 length: 14
J gene: TRBJ1-5
clone size: -
D gene: TRBD1
CDR3 DNA: TGTGCCAGCAGCTTACAGGGGGGAGATCAGCCCCAGCATTTT
CDR3 protein: CASSLQGGDQPQHF

V gene: TRBV2
CDR3 length: 12
J gene: TRBJ2-5
clone size: few
D gene: -
CDR3 DNA: TGTGCCAGCAGGGGTAGTGGGGAGACCCAGTACTTC
CDR3 protein: CASRGSGETQYF

V gene: TRBV28
CDR3 length: 15
J gene: TRBJ2-2
clone size: -
D gene: -
CDR3 DNA: TGTGCCAGCAGTACCCCCGGGATCTTCACCGGGGAGCTGTTTTTT
CDR3 protein: CASSTPGIFTGELFF

V gene: TRBV9
CDR3 length: 18
J gene: TRBJ2-1
clone size: -
D gene: TRBD2
CDR3 DNA: TGTGCCAGCAGCCCCACACATCAGACTAGCGGAATCTACAATGAGCAGTTCTTC
CDR3 protein: CASSPTHQTSGIYNEQFF

V gene: TRBV10-3
CDR3 length: 13
J gene: TRBJ2-1
clone size: medium-sized
D gene: -
CDR3 DNA: TGTGCCATCAGTGAAATGGTTTACAATGAGCAGTTCTTC
CDR3 protein: CAISEMVYNEQFF

V gene: TRBV28
CDR3 length: 15
J gene: TRBJ2-7
clone size: -
D gene: TRBD1
CDR3 DNA: TGTGCCAGCAGTATCCGGACAGGGACGCCCTACGAGCAGTACTTC
CDR3 protein: CASSIRTGTPYEQYF

V gene: TRBV12-5
CDR3 length: 16
J gene: TRBJ2-2
clone size: -
D gene: TRBD2
CDR3 DNA: TGTGCTAGTGGTTCGCGACTAGCGGGAGAAACCGGGGAGCTGTTTTTT
CDR3 protein: CASGSRLAGETGELFF

V gene: TRBV28
CDR3 length: 15
J gene: TRBJ1-2
clone size: once
D gene: -
CDR3 DNA: TGTGCCAGCAGTTTAGGGGGGGGCTCTAACTATGGCTACACCTTC
CDR3 protein: CASSLGGGSNYGYTF

V gene: TRBV28
CDR3 length: 15
J gene: TRBJ2-1
clone size: -
D gene: TRBD1
CDR3 DNA: TGTGCCAGCAGCCTTTACACGACAGGGCGCAATGAGCAGTTCTTC
CDR3 protein: CASSLYTTGRNEQFF

V gene: TRBV5-1
CDR3 length: 12
J gene: TRBJ1-2
clone size: -
D gene: -
CDR3 DNA: TGCGCCAGCAGCTTGGACAGGAATGGCTACACCTTC
CDR3 protein: CASSLDRNGYTF

V gene: TRBV5-1
CDR3 length: 14
J gene: TRBJ2-7
clone size: -
D gene: -
CDR3 DNA: TGCGCCAGCAGCTTCCGGGGGAACTCCTACGAGCAGTACTTC
CDR3 protein: CASSFRGNSYEQYF

V gene: TRBV28
CDR3 length: 16
J gene: TRBJ1-2
clone size: once
D gene: TRBD1
CDR3 DNA: TGTGCCAGCAGTTCTGAGTGGGACAGCCTTAACTATGGCTACACCTTC
CDR3 protein: CASSSEWDSLNYGYTF

V gene: TRBV6-1
CDR3 length: 13
J gene: TRBJ2-3
clone size: medium-sized
D gene: -
CDR3 DNA: TGTGCCAGCAGTGACAGGTTCACAGATACGCAGTATTTT
CDR3 protein: CASSDRFTDTQYF

V gene: TRBV30
CDR3 length: 11
J gene: TRBJ2-1
clone size: once
D gene: TRBD1
CDR3 DNA: TGTGCCTGGAACCCCGGGACAGGGACGGTCTTC
CDR3 protein: CAWNPGTGTVF

V gene: TRBV19
CDR3 length: 11
J gene: TRBJ2-2
clone size: few
D gene: -
CDR3 DNA: TGTGCCAGTGGGAACACCGGGGAGCTGTTTTTT
CDR3 protein: CASGNTGELFF

V gene: TRBV4-1
CDR3 length: 15
J gene: TRBJ2-1
clone size: few
D gene: TRBD2
CDR3 DNA: TGCGCCAGCAACAACGGACTAGCGGGAAGCCGTGAGCAGTTCTTC
CDR3 protein: CASNNGLAGSREQFF

V gene: TRBV5-8
CDR3 length: 15
J gene: TRBJ2-3
clone size: -
D gene: -
CDR3 DNA: TGTGCCAGCAGCTTGGGATCTTGGGGCGCAGATACGCAGTATTTT
CDR3 protein: CASSLGSWGADTQYF

V gene: TRBV11-2
CDR3 length: 15
J gene: TRBJ2-2
clone size: -
D gene: TRBD1
CDR3 DNA: TGTGCCAGCAGCTTCCTACAGGGGGCCGGCGGGGAGCTGTTTTTT
CDR3 protein: CASSFLQGAGGELFF

V gene: TRBV5-1
CDR3 length: 14
J gene: TRBJ2-7
clone size: -
D gene: TRBD1
CDR3 DNA: TGCGCCAGCAGACTACAGGGGACCTCCTACGAGCAGTACTTC
CDR3 protein: CASRLQGTSYEQYF

V gene: TRBV5-1
CDR3 length: 15
J gene: TRBJ2-3
clone size: few
D gene: -
CDR3 DNA: TGCGCCAGCAGCTGGGAAGCACTAGCTGGGGATACGCAGTATTTT
CDR3 protein: CASSWEALAGDTQYF

V gene: TRBV4-1
CDR3 length: 18
J gene: TRBJ2-1
clone size: -
D gene: TRBD2
CDR3 DNA: TGCGCCAGCAGCCAAGACGCCAGCGGGAGGCCCTCCTACAATGAGCAGTTCTTC
CDR3 protein: CASSQDASGRPSYNEQFF

V gene: TRBV10-1
CDR3 length: 15
J gene: TRBJ2-1
clone size: once
D gene: -
CDR3 DNA: TGCGCCAGCAGTGAGCCCCTGGGGGGTTCTAATGAGCAGTTCTTC
CDR3 protein: CASSEPLGGSNEQFF

V gene: TRBV9
CDR3 length: 14
J gene: TRBJ2-3
clone size: -
D gene: -
CDR3 DNA: TGTGCCAGCAGCTCTAGTGGCCCTGGGGATACGCAGTATTTT
CDR3 protein: CASSSSGPGDTQYF